Below are 5 T cell receptor beta chains sequenced from a single sample in a study of shared clonotypes between healthy human individuals. Profiled with immunoSEQ multiplex PCR; TCRdb holds only in-frame clones, not every one. The sample has roughly 2 million clones, roughly 95% seen once; the top ten hold approximately 0.13%. The sample was naive CD4+ T cells sorted from blood. This sample's subset: CD45RA+ positively selected. These receptors all stem from a man aged 18 to 29 in good health.

Concerning this clone: The germline gene is not matched at one end of the junction; a read error may be the cause. This chain uses TRBV5-4 with TRBJ2-3, with TRBD2 identical over 9 bases. The CDR3 extends over 15 amino acids. The V gene's germline CDR1 is SGHNT and CDR2 YYREEE (reference sequence). CDR3 sequence (DNA): TGTGCCAGCAGCTTGAGTAGCGGGAGTTGGGATATGCAGTATTTT. This codes for CASSLSSGSWDMQYF.

V usage is TRBV6-5 and J usage is TRBJ2-1, with 8 bases matching TRBD2. Germline V gene lookup returns CDR1 MNHEY and CDR2 SVGAGI. This CDR3 contains 15 residues. V dropped 5 bases and J dropped 0; count of bases not matched to a gene: 3. The CDR3 sequence: CASSLTSASYNEQFF. The CDR3 DNA follows: TGTGCCAGCAGTCTGACTAGCGCCTCCTACAATGAGCAGTTCTTC.

This clone was counted once. V gene TRBV5-4 combines with J gene TRBJ2-3; 7 bases align to TRBD1. In germline, CDR1 is SGHNT, CDR2 YYREEE (reference sequence). J lost 0 bases, V lost 4 bases, and 5 bases had no gene match. CDR3 length: 15 amino acids. The CDR3 coding sequence is TGTGCCAGCAGCCAAGGGGGCGCCAGCACAGATACGCAGTATTTT. Translating it yields CASSQGGASTDTQYF.

V gene TRBV5-1 combines with J gene TRBJ1-1; TRBD1 might be the D (5 bases). Trimming took off 3 bases at V and 1 base at J, with 13 bases between the two ends. This CDR3 spans 15 amino acids. Per germline, CDR1 SGHRS and CDR2 YFSETQ. The CDR3 protein is CASSWGDRPNTEAFF. The CDR3 bases are TGCGCCAGCAGCTGGGGAGACAGACCGAACACTGAAGCTTTCTTT.

Details on this clone: Within the sample, other DNA sequences also encode this same CDR3. The chain carries TRBV5-6 and TRBJ1-5, with 7 positions matching TRBD1. Germline lookup yields CDR1 SGHDT and CDR2 YYEEEE. The CDR3 extends over 14 amino acids. V was pared by 1 base and J by 6 bases, with 4 bases of the junction left unmatched. The CDR3 nucleotides read TGTGCCAGCAGCTTGAGACAGGGCGGTCAGCCCCAGCATTTT. This translates into CASSLRQGGQPQHF.